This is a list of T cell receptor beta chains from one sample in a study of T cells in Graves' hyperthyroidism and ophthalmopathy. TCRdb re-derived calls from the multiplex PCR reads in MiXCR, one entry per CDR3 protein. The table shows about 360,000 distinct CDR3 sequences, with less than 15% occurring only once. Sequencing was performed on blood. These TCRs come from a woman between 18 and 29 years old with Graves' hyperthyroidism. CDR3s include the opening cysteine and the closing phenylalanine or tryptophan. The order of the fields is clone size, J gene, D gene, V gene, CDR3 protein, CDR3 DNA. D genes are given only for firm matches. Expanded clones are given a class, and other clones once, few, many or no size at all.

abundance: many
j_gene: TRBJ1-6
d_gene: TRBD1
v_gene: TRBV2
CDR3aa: CASRGDRELKNNSPLHF
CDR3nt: TGTGCCAGCAGGGGGGACAGGGAATTAAAAAATAATTCACCCCTCCACTTT

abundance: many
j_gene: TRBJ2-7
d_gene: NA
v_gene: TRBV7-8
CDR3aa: CASSLGADSRGLQYF
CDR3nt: TGTGCCAGCAGCTTAGGGGCAGATTCCCGTGGTTTGCAGTACTTC

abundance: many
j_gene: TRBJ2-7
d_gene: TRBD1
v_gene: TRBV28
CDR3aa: CASSFQDRVGEQYF
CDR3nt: TGTGCCAGCAGTTTCCAGGACAGGGTGGGGGAGCAGTACTTC

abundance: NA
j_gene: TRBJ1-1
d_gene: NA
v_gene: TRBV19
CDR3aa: CASSTYRAGNTEAFF
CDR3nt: TGTGCCAGTAGTACATACAGGGCCGGAAACACTGAAGCTTTCTTT

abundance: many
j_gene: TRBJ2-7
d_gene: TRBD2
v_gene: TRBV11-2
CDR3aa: CASSLGGGIEQYF
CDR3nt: TGTGCCAGCAGCTTAGGGGGGGGGATAGAGCAGTACTTC

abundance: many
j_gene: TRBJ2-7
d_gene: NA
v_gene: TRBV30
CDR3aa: CAWSGDQPYEQYF
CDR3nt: TGTGCCTGGAGTGGGGACCAGCCCTACGAGCAGTACTTC

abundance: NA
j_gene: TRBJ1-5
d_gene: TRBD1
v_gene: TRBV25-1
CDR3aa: CASNITGGVSQPQHF
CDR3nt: TGTGCCAGCAATATTACAGGGGGAGTCAGTCAGCCCCAGCATTTT

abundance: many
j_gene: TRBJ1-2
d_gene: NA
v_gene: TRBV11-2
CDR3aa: CASSPTDNPYGYTF
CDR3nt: TGTGCCAGCAGCCCAACGGACAACCCATATGGCTACACCTTC

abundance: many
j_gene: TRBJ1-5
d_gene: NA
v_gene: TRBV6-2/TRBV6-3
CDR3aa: CASRQDSGNQPQHF
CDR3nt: TGTGCCAGCAGGCAGGACAGTGGCAATCAGCCCCAGCATTTT

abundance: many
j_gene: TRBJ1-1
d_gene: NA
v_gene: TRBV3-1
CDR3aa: CASTEGRGSTEAFF
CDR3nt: TGTGCCAGCACTGAAGGGAGGGGGAGCACTGAAGCTTTCTTT

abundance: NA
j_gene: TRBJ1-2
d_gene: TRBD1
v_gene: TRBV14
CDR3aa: CASSPTRTGGGYTF
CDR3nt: TGTGCCAGCAGCCCCACCCGGACAGGGGGTGGCTACACCTTC

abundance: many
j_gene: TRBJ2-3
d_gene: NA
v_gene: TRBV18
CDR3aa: CASSAPGTFRDTQYF
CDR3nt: TGTGCCAGCTCAGCGCCCGGGACGTTCCGAGATACGCAGTATTTT

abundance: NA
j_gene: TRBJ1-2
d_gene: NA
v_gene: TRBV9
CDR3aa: CASSASWWDLYGYTF
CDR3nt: TGTGCCAGCAGCGCGAGTTGGTGGGACCTTTATGGCTACACCTTC

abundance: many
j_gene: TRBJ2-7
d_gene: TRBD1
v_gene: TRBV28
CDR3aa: CASRGQGDFVEQYF
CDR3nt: TGTGCCAGCAGAGGACAGGGGGACTTTGTGGAGCAGTACTTC

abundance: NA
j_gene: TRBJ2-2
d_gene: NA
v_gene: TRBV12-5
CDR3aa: CASAQGQTNTGELFF
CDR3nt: TGTGCTAGTGCCCAGGGGCAGACGAACACCGGGGAGCTGTTTTTT

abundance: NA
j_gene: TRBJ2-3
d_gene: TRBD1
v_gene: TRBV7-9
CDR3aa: CASSPGRTGVEDTQYF
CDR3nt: TGTGCCAGCAGCCCCGGAAGGACAGGGGTGGAAGATACGCAGTATTTT

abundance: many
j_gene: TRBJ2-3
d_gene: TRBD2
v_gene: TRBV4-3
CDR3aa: CASSQEGLAGGPTDTQYF
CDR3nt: TGCGCCAGCAGCCAAGAAGGCCTAGCGGGAGGGCCTACAGATACGCAGTATTTT

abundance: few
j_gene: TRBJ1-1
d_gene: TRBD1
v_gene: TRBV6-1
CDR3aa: CASSLPGQLNTEAFF
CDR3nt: TGTGCCAGCAGTCTCCCGGGACAGTTGAACACTGAAGCTTTCTTT

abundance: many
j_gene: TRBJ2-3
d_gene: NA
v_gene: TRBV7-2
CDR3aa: CASSSFYATGTQYF
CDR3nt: TGTGCCAGCAGCTCTTTTTACGCGACCGGTACGCAGTATTTT

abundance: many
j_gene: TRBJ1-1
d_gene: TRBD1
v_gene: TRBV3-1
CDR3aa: CASSPRQGGGTEAFF
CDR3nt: TGTGCCAGCAGCCCTCGACAGGGGGGAGGAACTGAAGCTTTCTTT

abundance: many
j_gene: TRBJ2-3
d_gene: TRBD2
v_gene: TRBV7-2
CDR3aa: CASSPPSGATSTDTQYF
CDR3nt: TGTGCCAGCAGCCCCCCTAGCGGAGCTACTAGCACAGATACGCAGTATTTT

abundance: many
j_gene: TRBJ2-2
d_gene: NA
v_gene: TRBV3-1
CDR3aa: CASSQSRAGELFF
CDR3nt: TGTGCCAGCAGCCAATCCAGGGCCGGGGAGCTGTTTTTT

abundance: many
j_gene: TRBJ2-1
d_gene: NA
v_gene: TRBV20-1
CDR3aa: CSYGLYYNEQFF
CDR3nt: TGCAGCTACGGACTATACTACAATGAGCAGTTCTTC

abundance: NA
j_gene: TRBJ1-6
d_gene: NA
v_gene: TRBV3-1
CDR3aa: CASSRGQFNSPLHF
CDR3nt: TGTGCCAGCAGCCGTGGACAGTTTAATTCACCCCTCCACTTT

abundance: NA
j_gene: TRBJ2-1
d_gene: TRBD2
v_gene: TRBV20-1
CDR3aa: CSARRAGDDTIEQFF
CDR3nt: TGCAGTGCTAGAAGAGCGGGAGATGACACTATTGAGCAGTTCTTC

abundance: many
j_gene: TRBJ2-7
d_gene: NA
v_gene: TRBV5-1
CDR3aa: CASSSDTRGFEQYF
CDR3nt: TGCGCCAGCAGCTCGGACACCCGCGGCTTCGAGCAGTACTTC

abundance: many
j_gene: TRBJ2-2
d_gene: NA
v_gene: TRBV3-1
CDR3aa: CASSHPPPFTGELFF
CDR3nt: TGTGCCAGCAGCCATCCACCTCCATTCACCGGGGAGCTGTTTTTT

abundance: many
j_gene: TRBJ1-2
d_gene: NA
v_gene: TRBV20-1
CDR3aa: CSAEGTANYGYTF
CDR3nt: TGCAGTGCTGAAGGGACGGCAAACTATGGCTACACCTTC

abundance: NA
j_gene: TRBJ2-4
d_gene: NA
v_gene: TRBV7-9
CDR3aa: CVSSSYYFLAKNIQYF
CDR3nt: TGTGTCAGCAGCTCCTACTACTTTCTAGCCAAAAACATTCAGTACTTC

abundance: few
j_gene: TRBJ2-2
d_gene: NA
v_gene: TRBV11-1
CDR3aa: CASSLTDRTGELFF
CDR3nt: TGTGCCAGCAGCTTAACCGATCGGACCGGGGAGCTGTTTTTT

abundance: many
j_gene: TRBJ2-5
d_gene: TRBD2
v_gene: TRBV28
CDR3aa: CASNASGKKETQYF
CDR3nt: TGTGCCAGCAACGCTAGCGGAAAAAAAGAGACCCAGTACTTC

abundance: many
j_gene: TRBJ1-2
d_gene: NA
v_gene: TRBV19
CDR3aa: CASSSTSTSMGYTF
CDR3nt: TGTGCCAGTAGTTCGACAAGCACCTCTATGGGCTACACCTTC

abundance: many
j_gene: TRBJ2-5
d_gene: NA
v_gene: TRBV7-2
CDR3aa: CASSLGFKTGTQYF
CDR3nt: TGTGCCAGCAGCTTAGGGTTCAAAACCGGGACCCAGTACTTC

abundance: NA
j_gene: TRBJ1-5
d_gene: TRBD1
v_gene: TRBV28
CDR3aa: CASSLGTGFNQPQHF
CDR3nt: TGTGCCAGCAGTTTAGGGACAGGCTTCAATCAGCCCCAGCATTTT

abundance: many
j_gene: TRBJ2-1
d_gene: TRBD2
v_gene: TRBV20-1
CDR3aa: CSAIHSGRLYNEQFF
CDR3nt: TGCAGTGCAATACACAGCGGGAGGCTCTACAATGAGCAGTTCTTC

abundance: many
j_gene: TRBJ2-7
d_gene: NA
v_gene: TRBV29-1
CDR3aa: CSVEVEDYRGQYF
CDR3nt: TGCAGCGTTGAAGTTGAGGACTATCGGGGGCAGTACTTC

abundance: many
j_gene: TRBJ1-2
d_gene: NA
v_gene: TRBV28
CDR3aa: CASSQLGTTYGYTF
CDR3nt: TGTGCCAGCAGTCAGTTGGGGACAACCTATGGCTACACCTTC

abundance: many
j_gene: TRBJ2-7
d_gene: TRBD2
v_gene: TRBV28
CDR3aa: CASSLYEREYYEQYF
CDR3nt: TGTGCCAGCAGTTTATACGAGCGGGAGTACTACGAGCAGTACTTC

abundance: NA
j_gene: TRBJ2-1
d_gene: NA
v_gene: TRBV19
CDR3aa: CASSISHRDSYNEQFF
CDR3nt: TGTGCCAGTAGTATATCCCACAGGGACTCCTACAATGAGCAGTTCTTC

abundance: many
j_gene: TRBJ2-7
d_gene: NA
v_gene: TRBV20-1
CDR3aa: CSARGESSYEQYF
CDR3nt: TGCAGTGCTAGGGGGGAGAGCTCCTACGAGCAGTACTTC

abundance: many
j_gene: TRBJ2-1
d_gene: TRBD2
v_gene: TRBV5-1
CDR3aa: CASSTVGGDYNEQFF
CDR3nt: TGCGCCAGCAGCACAGTCGGGGGGGACTACAATGAGCAGTTCTTC

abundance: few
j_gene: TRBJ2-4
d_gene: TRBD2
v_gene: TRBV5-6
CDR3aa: CASSLLPSGPENIQYF
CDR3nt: TGTGCCAGCAGCTTGCTCCCTAGCGGTCCCGAAAACATTCAGTACTTC

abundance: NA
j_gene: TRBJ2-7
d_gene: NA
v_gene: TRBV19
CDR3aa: CASSSQDSYEQYF
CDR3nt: TGTGCCAGTAGTTCTCAAGACAGTTACGAGCAGTACTTC

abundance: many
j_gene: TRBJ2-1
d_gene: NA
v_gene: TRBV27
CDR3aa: CASSLFFGNEQFF
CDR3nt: TGTGCCAGCAGTTTATTTTTCGGGAATGAGCAGTTCTTC

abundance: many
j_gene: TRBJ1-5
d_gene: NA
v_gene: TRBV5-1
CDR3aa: CASSLGLGYDQPQHF
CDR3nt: TGCGCCAGCAGCTTGGGACTCGGTTACGATCAGCCCCAGCATTTT

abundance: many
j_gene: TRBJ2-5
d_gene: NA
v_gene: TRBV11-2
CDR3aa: CASSSPSGEGVETQYF
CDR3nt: TGTGCCAGCAGCTCTCCCTCGGGGGAGGGGGTAGAGACCCAGTACTTC

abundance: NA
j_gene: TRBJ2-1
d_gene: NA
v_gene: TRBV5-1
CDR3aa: CASSLPQMDEQFF
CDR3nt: TGTGCCAGCAGCTTACCCCAAATGGATGAGCAGTTCTTC

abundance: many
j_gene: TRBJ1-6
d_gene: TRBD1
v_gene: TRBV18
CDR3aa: CASSPTGGGSPLHF
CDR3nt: TGTGCCAGCTCACCGACAGGGGGAGGTTCACCCCTCCACTTT

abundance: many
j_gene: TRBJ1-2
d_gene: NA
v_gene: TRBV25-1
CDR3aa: CASSEYNQGGSYTF
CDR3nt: TGTGCCAGCAGTGAATATAACCAGGGAGGGAGCTACACCTTC

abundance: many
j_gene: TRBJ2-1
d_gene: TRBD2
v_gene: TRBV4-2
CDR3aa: CASSQQAGGFYNEQFF
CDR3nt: TGTGCCAGCAGCCAACAGGCGGGGGGGTTCTACAATGAGCAGTTCTTC

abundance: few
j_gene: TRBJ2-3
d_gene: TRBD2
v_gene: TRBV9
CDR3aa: CASSVGSGGFDTQYF
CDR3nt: TGTGCCAGCAGCGTAGGTAGCGGGGGGTTTGATACGCAGTATTTT

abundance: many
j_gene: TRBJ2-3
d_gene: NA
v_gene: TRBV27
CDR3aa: CASSFGGADTQYF
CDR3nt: TGTGCCAGCAGTTTCGGCGGGGCGGATACGCAGTATTTT

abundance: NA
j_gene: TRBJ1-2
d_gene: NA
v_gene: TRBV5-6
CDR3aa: CASSPSGTENYGYTF
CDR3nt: TGTGCCAGCAGCCCATCCGGGACGGAGAACTATGGCTACACCTTC

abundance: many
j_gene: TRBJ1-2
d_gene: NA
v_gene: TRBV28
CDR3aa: CASTWGDNYGYTF
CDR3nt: TGTGCCAGCACCTGGGGCGACAACTATGGCTACACCTTC

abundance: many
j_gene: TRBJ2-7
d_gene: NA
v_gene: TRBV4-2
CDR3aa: CASSQDHSEGYEQYF
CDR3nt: TGTGCCAGCAGCCAAGATCATTCGGAGGGATACGAGCAGTACTTC

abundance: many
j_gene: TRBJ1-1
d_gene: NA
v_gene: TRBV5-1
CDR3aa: CASSLEWGRGTEAFF
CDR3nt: TGCGCCAGCAGCTTGGAATGGGGAAGGGGCACTGAAGCTTTCTTT

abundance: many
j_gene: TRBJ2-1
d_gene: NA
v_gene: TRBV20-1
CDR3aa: CSAGQGFAGDDYYNEQFF
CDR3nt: TGCAGTGCTGGACAGGGATTCGCGGGAGACGATTACTACAATGAGCAGTTCTTC

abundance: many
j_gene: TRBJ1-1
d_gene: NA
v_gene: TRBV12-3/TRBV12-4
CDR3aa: CASRENTEAFF
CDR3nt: TGTGCCAGCCGAGAGAACACTGAAGCTTTCTTT